This TCR beta chain was sequenced in a study of shared clonotypes between healthy human individuals. Some clones are missing from TCRdb's copy, which holds only in-frame ones; the method was immunoSEQ multiplex PCR. The sample has millions of clones; roughly 94% are singletons. Naive CD8 cells, CD45RO-negative and positively selected for CCR7, excluded terminally differentiated effector memory CD45RA+ cells. The ends were cut back, 1 base at V and 8 bases at J, with 26 bases in the middle. Looked up from germline, CDR1 is SEHNR and CDR2 is FQNEAQ (reference sequence). This CDR3 is built from 19 residues.

The rearrangement uses TRBV7-9 and TRBJ2-2; maybe TRBD1 (5 bases). The sample was naive CD8+ T cells sorted from blood. The origin of this receptor is a man aged 18-30 years in good health. In nucleotides, the CDR3 is TGTGCCAGCAGCTTAGAAGGAATCGGCAGGGTGATTTCGAAAGGGGAGCTGTTTTTT. Encoded protein: CASSLEGIGRVISKGELFF.